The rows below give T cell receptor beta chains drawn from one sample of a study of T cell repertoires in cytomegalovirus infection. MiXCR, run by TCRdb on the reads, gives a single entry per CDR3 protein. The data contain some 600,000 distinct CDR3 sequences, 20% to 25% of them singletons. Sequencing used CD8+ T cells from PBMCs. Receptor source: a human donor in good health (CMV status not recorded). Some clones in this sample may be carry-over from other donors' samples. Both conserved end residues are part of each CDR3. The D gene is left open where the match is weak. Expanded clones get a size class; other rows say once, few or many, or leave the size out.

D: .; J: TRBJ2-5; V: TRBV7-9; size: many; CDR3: CASSLTEETQYF; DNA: TGTGCCAGCAGTCTAACGGAAGAGACCCAGTACTTC
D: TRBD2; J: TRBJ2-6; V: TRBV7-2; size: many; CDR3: CASSYGLAGVGANVLTF; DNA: TGTGCCAGCAGCTACGGACTAGCGGGGGTCGGGGCCAACGTCCTGACTTTC
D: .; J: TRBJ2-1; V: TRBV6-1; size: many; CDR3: CASSERGYEQFF; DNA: TGTGCCAGCAGTGAAAGAGGGTATGAGCAGTTCTTC
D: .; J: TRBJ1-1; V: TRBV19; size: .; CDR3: CASTTGREAFF; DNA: TGTGCCAGTACCACAGGGAGGGAAGCTTTCTTT
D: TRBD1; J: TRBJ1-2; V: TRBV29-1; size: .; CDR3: CSAPTGEGYTF; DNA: TGCAGCGCACCGACAGGGGAAGGCTACACCTTC
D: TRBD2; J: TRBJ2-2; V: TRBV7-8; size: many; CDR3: CASSLGTAGGYTGELFF; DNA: TGTGCCAGCAGCTTAGGGACAGCGGGGGGCTACACCGGGGAGCTGTTTTTT
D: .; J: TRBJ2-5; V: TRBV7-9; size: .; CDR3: CASSLVGTETQYF; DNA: TGTGCCAGCAGCTTGGTGGGGACGGAGACCCAGTACTTC
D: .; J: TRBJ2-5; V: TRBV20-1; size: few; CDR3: CSARTRETQYF; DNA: TGCAGTGCTAGGACAAGGGAGACCCAGTACTTC
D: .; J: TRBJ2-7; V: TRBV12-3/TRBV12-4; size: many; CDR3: CASSFTSRGEQYF; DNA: TGTGCCAGCAGTTTCACGTCAAGGGGCGAGCAGTACTTC
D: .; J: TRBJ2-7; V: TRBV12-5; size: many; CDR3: CASGLVGQPHEQYF; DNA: TGTGCTAGTGGTTTGGTAGGCCAGCCCCACGAGCAGTACTTC
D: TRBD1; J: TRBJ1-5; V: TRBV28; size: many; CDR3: CASSFKYRGSPHEPQHF; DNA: TGTGCCAGCAGTTTTAAGTACAGGGGGAGTCCTCATGAGCCCCAGCATTTT
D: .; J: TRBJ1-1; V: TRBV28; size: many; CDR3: CASSFKMTEAFF; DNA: TGTGCCAGCAGTTTCAAAATGACTGAAGCTTTCTTT
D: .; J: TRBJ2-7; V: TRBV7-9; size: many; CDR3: CASSLVPGTGAYEQYF; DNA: TGTGCCAGCAGCTTAGTACCGGGGACGGGTGCCTACGAGCAGTACTTC
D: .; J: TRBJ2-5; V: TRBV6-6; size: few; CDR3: CASSWGPQETQYF; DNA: TGTGCCAGCAGTTGGGGCCCTCAAGAGACCCAGTACTTC
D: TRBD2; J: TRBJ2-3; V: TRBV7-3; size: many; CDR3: CASSAIAGAGDTQYF; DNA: TGTGCCAGCAGCGCAATAGCGGGGGCCGGCGATACGCAGTATTTT
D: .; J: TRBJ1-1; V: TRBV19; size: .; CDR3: CASISGNTEAFF; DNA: TGTGCCAGTATTTCGGGGAACACTGAAGCTTTCTTT
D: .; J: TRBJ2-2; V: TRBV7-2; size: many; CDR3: CASSSRGANTGELFF; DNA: TGTGCCAGCAGCTCTAGGGGCGCGAACACCGGGGAGCTGTTTTTT
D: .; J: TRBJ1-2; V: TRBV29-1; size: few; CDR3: CSVEDRVGPTGTEYGYTF; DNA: TGCAGCGTTGAAGATCGGGTAGGGCCTACGGGGACCGAGTATGGCTACACCTTC
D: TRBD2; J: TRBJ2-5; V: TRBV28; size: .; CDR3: CASSQRLAGGRETQYF; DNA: TGTGCCAGCAGTCAAAGACTAGCGGGGGGCCGGGAGACCCAGTACTTC
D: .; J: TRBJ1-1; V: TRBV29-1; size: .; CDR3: CSVVGGRGNSEAFF; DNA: TGCAGCGTTGTAGGGGGTAGGGGAAACTCTGAAGCTTTCTTT
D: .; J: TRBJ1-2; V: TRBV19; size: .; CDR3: CASSPGLSYGYTF; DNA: TGTGCCAGTAGTCCTGGACTGAGCTATGGCTACACCTTC
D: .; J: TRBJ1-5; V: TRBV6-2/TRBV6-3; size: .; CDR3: CASSESQNFNQPQHF; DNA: TGTGCCAGCAGCGAATCACAGAACTTCAATCAGCCCCAGCATTTT
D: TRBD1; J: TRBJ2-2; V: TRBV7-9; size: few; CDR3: CASSSPTQGAVGGELFF; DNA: TGTGCCAGCAGCTCCCCGACACAGGGGGCTGTTGGCGGGGAGCTGTTTTTT
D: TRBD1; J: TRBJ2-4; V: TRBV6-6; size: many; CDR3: CASSSFEGAFSVHIQYF; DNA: TGTGCCAGCAGTTCCTTTGAGGGGGCCTTTTCCGTACACATTCAGTACTTC
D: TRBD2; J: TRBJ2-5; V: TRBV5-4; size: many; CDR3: CASTMRGDQETQYF; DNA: TGTGCCAGCACCATGCGGGGGGATCAAGAGACCCAGTACTTC
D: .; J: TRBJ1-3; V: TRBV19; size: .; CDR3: CASSPISGNTIYF; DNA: TGTGCCAGTAGCCCGATAAGCGGAAACACCATATATTTT
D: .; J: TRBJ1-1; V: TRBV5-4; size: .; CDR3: CASSLVHRENTEAFF; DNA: TGTGCCAGCAGCTTGGTCCACAGGGAGAACACTGAAGCTTTCTTT
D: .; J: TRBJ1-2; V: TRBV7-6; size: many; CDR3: CASSLEGKYGYTF; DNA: TGTGCCAGCAGCTTAGAAGGGAAGTATGGCTACACCTTC
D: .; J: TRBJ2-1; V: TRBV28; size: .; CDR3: CASSGGRRGHNEQFF; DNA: TGTGCCAGCAGCGGGGGTCGAAGGGGCCACAATGAGCAGTTCTTC
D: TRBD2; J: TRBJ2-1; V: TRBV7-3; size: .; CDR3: CASSLTAGVNEQFF; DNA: TGTGCCAGCAGCTTAACGGCGGGGGTCAATGAGCAGTTCTTC
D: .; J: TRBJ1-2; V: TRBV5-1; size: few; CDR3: CASTGQKGGYTF; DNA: TGCGCCAGCACCGGACAGAAAGGTGGCTACACCTTC
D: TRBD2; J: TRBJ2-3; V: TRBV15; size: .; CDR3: CATAGAYTQYF; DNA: TGTGCCACAGCGGGGGCTTATACGCAGTATTTT
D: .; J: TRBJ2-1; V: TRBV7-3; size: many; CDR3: CASSLLGGDGAYNEQFF; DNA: TGTGCCAGCAGCTTACTCGGCGGAGACGGAGCCTACAATGAGCAGTTCTTC
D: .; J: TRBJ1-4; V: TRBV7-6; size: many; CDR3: CASSGPRGIGKLFF; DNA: TGTGCCAGCAGCGGACCTCGGGGGATCGGAAAACTGTTTTTT
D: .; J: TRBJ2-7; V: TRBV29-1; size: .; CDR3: CSVEKGGDEQYF; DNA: TGCAGCGTTGAAAAGGGGGGCGACGAGCAGTACTTC